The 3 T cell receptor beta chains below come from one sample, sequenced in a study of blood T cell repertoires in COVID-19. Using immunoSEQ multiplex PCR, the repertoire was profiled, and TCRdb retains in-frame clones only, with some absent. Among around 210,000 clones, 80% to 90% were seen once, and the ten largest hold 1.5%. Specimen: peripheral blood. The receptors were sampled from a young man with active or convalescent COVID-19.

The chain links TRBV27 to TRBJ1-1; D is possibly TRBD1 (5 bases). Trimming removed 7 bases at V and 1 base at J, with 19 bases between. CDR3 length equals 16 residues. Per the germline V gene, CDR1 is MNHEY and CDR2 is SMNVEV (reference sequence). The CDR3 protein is CASTTRGVSRNTEAFF. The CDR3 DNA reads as TGTGCCAGCACCACCCGGGGGGTGTCAAGGAACACTGAAGCTTTCTTT.

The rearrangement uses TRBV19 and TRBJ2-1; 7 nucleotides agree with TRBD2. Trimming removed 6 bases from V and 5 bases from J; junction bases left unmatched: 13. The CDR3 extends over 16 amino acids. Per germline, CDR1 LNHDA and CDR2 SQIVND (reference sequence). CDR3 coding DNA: TGTGCCAGTAGGATGGGAGGGAGGGTTTTCCACAATGAGCAGTTCTTC. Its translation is CASRMGGRVFHNEQFF.

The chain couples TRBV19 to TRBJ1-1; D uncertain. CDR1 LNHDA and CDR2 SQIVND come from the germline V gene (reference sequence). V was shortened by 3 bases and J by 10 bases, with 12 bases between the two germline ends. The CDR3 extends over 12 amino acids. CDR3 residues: CASSIVGMGAFF. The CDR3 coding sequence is TGTGCCAGTAGTATTGTCGGGATGGGAGCTTTCTTT.